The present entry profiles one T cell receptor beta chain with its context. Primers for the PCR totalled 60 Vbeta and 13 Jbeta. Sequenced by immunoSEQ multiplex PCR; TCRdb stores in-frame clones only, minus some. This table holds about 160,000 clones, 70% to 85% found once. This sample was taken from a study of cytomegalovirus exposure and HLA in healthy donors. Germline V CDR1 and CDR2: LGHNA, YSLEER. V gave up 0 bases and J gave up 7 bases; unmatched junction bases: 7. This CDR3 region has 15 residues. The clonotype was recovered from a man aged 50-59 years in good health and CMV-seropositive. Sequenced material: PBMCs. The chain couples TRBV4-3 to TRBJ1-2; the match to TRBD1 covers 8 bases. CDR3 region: CASSQEFGQGSGYTF. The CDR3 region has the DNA TGCGCCAGCAGCCAAGAATTCGGACAGGGCTCTGGCTACACCTTC.